This is a list of T cell receptor beta chains from one sample in a study of blood T cell repertoires in COVID-19. The data were produced by immunoSEQ multiplex PCR, yet TCRdb's version contains in-frame clones alone and is incomplete. Among 300,000 to 350,000 clones listed, 80% to 90% were seen once. Sequencing was performed on PBMCs or T cells enriched from blood (not recorded which). All receptors derive from a woman in her forties with acute COVID-19. CDR3s include the opening cysteine and the closing phenylalanine or tryptophan. D genes are given only for firm matches. Some rows mark clone size as missing; the rest say once, few, many or name a class of expanded clone.

D gene	V gene	J gene	clone size	CDR3 DNA	CDR3 protein
TRBD1	TRBV18	TRBJ2-4	NA	TGTGCCAGCTCGGCCGGACAGGGGGCTTCTGGAAACATTCAGTACTTC	CASSAGQGASGNIQYF
TRBD1	TRBV18	TRBJ1-1	NA	TGTGCCAGCTCACCAAACAGGGGGGGCACTGAAGCTTTCTTT	CASSPNRGGTEAFF
NA	TRBV5-5	TRBJ2-6	NA	TGTGCCAGCAGCTTGGCACGGTTCGGGGCCAACGTCCTGACTTTC	CASSLARFGANVLTF
TRBD1	TRBV19	TRBJ1-2	few	TGTGCCAGTAGTATTGGGACAGGGGGCTTAAACTATGGCTACACCTTC	CASSIGTGGLNYGYTF
TRBD1	TRBV12-3/TRBV12-4	TRBJ1-2	NA	TGTGCCAGCAGTACACAGGGGCCAGGAGGCTACACCTTC	CASSTQGPGGYTF
TRBD1	TRBV6-5	TRBJ1-2	NA	TGTGCCAGCAGTCTCCGACAGGGCGACCCGACCGGCTACACCTTC	CASSLRQGDPTGYTF
TRBD1	TRBV19	TRBJ1-2	NA	TGTGCCAGTCGGACAGGGTCGGGCTATGGCTACACCTTC	CASRTGSGYGYTF
TRBD2	TRBV29-1	TRBJ2-3	NA	TGCAGCGTGCCCCCGGGACTAGCGGGGGGGCCTAGAGATACGCAGTATTTT	CSVPPGLAGGPRDTQYF
NA	TRBV5-1	TRBJ1-3	NA	TGCGCCAGCAGCTTGGAGGGGTTTGTGTCTGGAAACACCATATATTTT	CASSLEGFVSGNTIYF
NA	TRBV7-3	TRBJ1-3	NA	TGTGCCAGCAGCTTATACCACAGCTCGGGAAACACCATATATTTT	CASSLYHSSGNTIYF
TRBD2	TRBV13	TRBJ2-1	NA	TGTGCCAGCAGCTTAGTCCAGGGCGGGAGTCCGTACAATGAGCAGTTCTTC	CASSLVQGGSPYNEQFF
TRBD2	TRBV9	TRBJ2-3	once	TGTGCCAGCAGCGTACAATCTAGCGGGAGTGGGGGAGATACGCAGTATTTT	CASSVQSSGSGGDTQYF
TRBD2	TRBV4-2	TRBJ2-3	once	TGTGCCAGCAGCCAAGATTTTAGCGGGGGGAGGAATACGCAGTATTTT	CASSQDFSGGRNTQYF
TRBD1	TRBV6-5	TRBJ1-2	NA	TGTGCCAGCAGTTACTCGCGGACAGGGAAGTACTATGGCTACACCTTC	CASSYSRTGKYYGYTF
NA	TRBV5-1	TRBJ2-3	NA	TGCGCCAGCAGCCCCCCTGGAGCGACCTTCACAGATACGCAGTATTTT	CASSPPGATFTDTQYF
NA	TRBV6-5	TRBJ2-3	NA	TGTGCCAGCGGGCGTGAAGCCTCGATATATACGCAGTATTTT	CASGREASIYTQYF
NA	TRBV5-5	TRBJ2-3	NA	TGTGCCAGCAGCGCAAGACTCGAACGCACAGATACGCAGTATTTT	CASSARLERTDTQYF
NA	TRBV6-2/TRBV6-3	TRBJ1-2	NA	TGTGCCAGCAGCCTGAGCCTCGGTCCCTATGGCTACACCTTC	CASSLSLGPYGYTF
NA	TRBV2	TRBJ1-3	NA	TGTGCCAGCAGTGCAAAGGGGCTTGGAAACACCATATATTTT	CASSAKGLGNTIYF
NA	TRBV18	TRBJ1-3	NA	TGTGCCAGCTCACCACGGGACATAGTCCTCTCTGGAAACACCATATATTTT	CASSPRDIVLSGNTIYF
TRBD2	TRBV14	TRBJ2-1	NA	TGTGCCAGCAGCCGGATAACGGGGGGGTACAATGAGCAGTTCTTC	CASSRITGGYNEQFF
NA	TRBV28	TRBJ1-2	NA	TGTGCCAGCCAGCGGGGGCGAATAAACTATGGCTACACCTTC	CASQRGRINYGYTF
TRBD2	TRBV4-3	TRBJ2-1	once	TGCGCCAGCAGCCTAACGGGGACTAGCGGGAGCCCCTCCTCCTACAATGAGCAGTTCTTC	CASSLTGTSGSPSSYNEQFF